This entry lists 24 T cell receptor beta chains sequenced from one sample in a study of long-term antiretroviral therapy in people with HIV (dated by TCRdb to 2021 to 2024). The immunoSEQ hsTCRB v3.0 assay was used at survey level resolution for TRB variable region sequencing. The table was pulled from immuneACCESS by TCRdb, which kept in-frame rearrangements only. Such tables lose some clones; where checked, under half of the loss comes from unresolved V genes, and the rest has no known cause. The sample table lists 25,000 to 35,000 clones, about 86% of them with a count of one. The ten largest clonotypes hold approximately 4.8% of the sample. The sample in question was unsorted PBMCs, obtained 0.8 years after starting antiretroviral therapy. Receptors were obtained from a woman aged 30 to 39 with HIV.

The V call is TRBV6-6, the J call TRBJ1-2; D gene unclear. The CDR3 extends over 14 amino acids. CDR1 and CDR2 from the germline V gene are MNHNY and SVGAGI (reference sequence). V lost 5 bases to trimming and J lost 4 bases, with 14 bases between them. CDR3 region: CASSPGPKSYGYTF. The CDR3 DNA is TGTGCCAGCAGTCCCGGGCCAAAAAGCTATGGCTACACCTTC.

In its sample, this clone was seen a few times. V is TRBV6-1 and J is TRBJ1-2; D gene uncertain. Germline V lookup: CDR1 MNHNS, CDR2 SASEGT. Between the trimmed V and J ends, which lost 3 bases and 12 bases, there was a span of 11 bases. This CDR3 is 11 amino acids long. CDR3 residues: CASSDRSKDTF. The CDR3 DNA reads TGTGCCAGCAGTGACCGGAGCAAGGACACCTTC.

The CDR3 DNA is TGCGCCAGCAGCGACAGACAGAACACTGAAGCTTTCTTT. It encodes CASSDRQNTEAFF. The chain couples TRBV10-2 to TRBJ1-1; possibly TRBD1 for D (5 bases). The CDR3 contains 13 residues. CDR1 WSHSY and CDR2 SAAADI come from the germline V gene. Trimming took off 6 bases at V and 1 base at J, with 9 bases between the two ends.

V and J are TRBV5-1 and TRBJ2-5, with 8 bases lining up with TRBD1. This CDR3 is built from 13 residues. Germline V lookup: CDR1 SGHRS, CDR2 YFSETQ. V shed 7 bases, J shed 5 bases, and the junction held 7 bases outside the gene matches. The DNA for the CDR3 is TGCGCCAGCGGGCAGGGGGCAAGGGAGACCCAGTACTTC. Translated, it gives CASGQGARETQYF. Supplemented by reference TRBV5-1 and TRBJ2-5, the full variable domain reads KAGVTQTPRYLIKTRGQQVTLSCSPISGHRSVSWYQQTPGQGLQFLFEYFSETQRNKGNFPGRFSGRQFSNSRSEMNVSTLELGDSALYLCASGQGARETQYFGPGTRLLVL.

The gene calls are TRBV29-1 and TRBJ2-5; no clear D. The germline V gene encodes CDR1 SQVTM and CDR2 ANQGSEA. V lost 4 bases to trimming and J lost 5 bases, with 5 bases between them. The CDR3 runs to 10 residues. CDR3 nucleotides: TGCAGCGTTGTTGAGGAGACCCAGTACTTC. As protein: CSVVEETQYF.

A single count supports this clone. The chain uses TRBV11-2 and TRBJ2-1, with TRBD1 as a possible D gene (6 bases). The germline V and J ends were trimmed by 2 bases and 5 bases, with 16 bases remaining between them. CDR3 length: 16 residues. Germline V gene sequence: CDR1 SGHAT, CDR2 FQNNGV. The CDR3, as DNA: TGTGCCAGCAGCTTATTAGGGCAGGGGTCGGACAATGAGCAGTTCTTC. Amino acids: CASSLLGQGSDNEQFF.

This chain joins TRBV5-1 and TRBJ2-2, with a weak D call TRBD1 (6 bases). The CDR3 runs to 12 residues. Germline V lookup: CDR1 SGHRS, CDR2 YFSETQ. Trimming took off 5 bases at V and 7 bases at J, with 9 bases between the two ends. The CDR3 region is CASSQGIGELFF. In nucleotides, the CDR3 is TGCGCCAGCAGTCAGGGGATCGGGGAGCTGTTTTTT.

This clone showed up just once. V is TRBV5-1 and J is TRBJ2-3; D is perhaps TRBD1 (5 bases). Germline loops: CDR1 SGHRS, CDR2 YFSETQ. V was cut by 1 base and J by 4 bases, with 10 bases left in between. The CDR3 length is 14 residues. The CDR3 nucleotides read TGCGCCAGCAGCTTGTACAGGTATCCAGATACGCAGTATTTT. Translating it yields CASSLYRYPDTQYF.

V and J are TRBV5-1 and TRBJ2-7; a weak D match, TRBD1 (6 bases). Germline-derived CDR1 and CDR2 are SGHRS and YFSETQ. The CDR3 runs to 16 residues. Between the trimmed V and J ends, which lost 3 bases and 0 bases, there was a span of 16 bases. Here the CDR3 reads CASSWRTDRTSYEQYV. As DNA, the CDR3 is TGCGCCAGCAGCTGGAGGACAGACAGGACCTCCTACGAGCAGTACGTC.

The V gene is TRBV30, the J gene TRBJ1-2; possible D gene TRBD1, 6 bases. V lost 3 bases and J lost 5, with 22 bases in between. CDR3 size: 16 residues. The germline gives CDR1 GTSNPN, CDR2 SVGIG (reference sequence). CDR3 DNA sequence: TGTGCCTGGAGCCCTCAGGGGATGGGGGCCTTTTATGGCTACACCTTC. Translating it yields CAWSPQGMGAFYGYTF.

This rearrangement joins TRBV5-6 to TRBJ1-5; tentative D call: TRBD1 (6 bases). This CDR3 contains 17 residues. Deletions cut 0 bases from V and 8 bases from J, with 21 bases between. Germline V gene sequence: CDR1 SGHDT, CDR2 YYEEEE. In DNA, the CDR3 is TGTGCCAGCAGCTTGGCCGGTGCAGGGGTGACCGTAAAGCCCCAGCATTTT. It specifies CASSLAGAGVTVKPQHF.

The V call is TRBV18, the J call TRBJ1-1; no clear D gene. Germline CDR1 and CDR2: KGHSH and LQKENI. V was trimmed by 3 bases and J by 7 bases, leaving 18 bases between them. The CDR3 totals 15 residues. This chain's CDR3 is CASSPEAKIFNEAFF. CDR3 sequence (DNA): TGTGCCAGCTCACCTGAGGCAAAGATCTTTAATGAAGCTTTCTTT.

The V and J genes are TRBV7-3 and TRBJ2-3; D gene unclear. Germline V gene lookup returns CDR1 SGHTA and CDR2 FQGTGA. V was shortened by 4 bases and J by 4 bases, with 9 bases between the two germline ends. The CDR3 is 13 amino acids. CDR3 sequence reads: CASSSTTPDTQYF. The CDR3 bases are TGTGCCAGCAGCTCGACCACACCAGATACGCAGTATTTT.

The sample holds a few counts of this clone. V and J are TRBV10-3 and TRBJ2-7; 8 bases are a match to TRBD1. V was clipped by 5 bases and J by 0 bases; unmatched bases: 0. This CDR3 is built from 13 residues. Per germline, CDR1 ENHRY and CDR2 SYGVKD. CDR3 residues: CAISTGGSYEQYV. The CDR3 coding sequence is TGTGCCATCAGTACAGGGGGCTCCTACGAGCAGTACGTC.

The J gene is TRBJ2-3, the V gene TRBV2; the D gene is possibly TRBD1 (5 bases). CDR3 length equals 15 residues. Germline values: CDR1 SNHLY, CDR2 FYNNEI. V shed 3 bases and J shed 3 bases, with 13 bases lying between them. The CDR3: CASSEVWAGTDTQYF. CDR3 coding DNA: TGTGCCAGCAGTGAGGTTTGGGCAGGGACAGATACGCAGTATTTT.

The V gene is TRBV29-1, the J gene TRBJ1-2, with TRBD1 as a possible D gene (6 bases). The CDR3 sequence is 13 residues long. Looked up from germline, CDR1 is SQVTM and CDR2 is ANQGSEA. V shed 0 bases and J shed 5 bases, with 10 bases lying between them. CDR3 DNA sequence: TGCAGCGTTGAAGATCAGGGGTCGTATGGCTACACCTTC. This codes for CSVEDQGSYGYTF.

This clone was recorded once. The chain carries TRBV28 and TRBJ2-7, with TRBD1 matching over 9 bases. The germline V gene has CDR1 MDHEN and CDR2 SYDVKM. V lost 6 bases to trimming and J lost 6 bases; unmatched junction nucleotides: 24. This CDR3 is 19 amino acids long. The CDR3 region is CASSPLVPSPGQGVFEQYF. The CDR3 bases are TGTGCCAGCAGCCCCCTCGTTCCCAGCCCGGGACAGGGCGTTTTCGAGCAGTACTTC.

This clone was seen a few times. The V gene is TRBV6-6, the J gene TRBJ1-1; the D gene is possibly TRBD1 (5 bases). Germline CDR1 reads MNHNY; CDR2 reads SVGAGI (reference sequence). This CDR3 region has 12 residues. V lost 6 bases, J lost 6 bases, and 11 bases lay in between. This CDR3 is CASRSGMSEAFF. The CDR3 coding sequence is TGTGCCAGCAGGTCAGGGATGTCTGAAGCTTTCTTT.

This chain joins TRBV14 and TRBJ2-3, with D uncertain. Germline CDR1 and CDR2: SGHDN and FVKESK. There are 11 residues in the CDR3. Trimming took 3 bases from V and 2 from J, leaving 0 bases between them. CDR3 in amino acids: CASSHTDTQYF. The CDR3 DNA follows: TGTGCCAGCAGCCACACAGATACGCAGTATTTT. The variable domain in full, with the rest retrieved from reference TRBV14 and TRBJ2-3, is EAGVTQFPSHSVIEKGQTVTLRCDPISGHDNLYWYRRVMGKEIKFLLHFVKESKQDESGMPNNRFLAERTGGTYSTLKVQPAELEDSGVYFCASSHTDTQYFGPGTRLTVL.

The chain couples TRBV5-1 to TRBJ2-5, with 11 bases aligning to TRBD2. Germline V gene lookup returns CDR1 SGHRS and CDR2 YFSETQ. The CDR3 consists of 18 residues. The V segment lost 0 bases and the J segment 2 bases; nucleotides outside the gene matches: 9. DNA for the CDR3: TGCGCCAGCAGCTTGGGGGGGACTAGCGGCGGAGAACAAGAGACCCAGTACTTC. Its protein product is CASSLGGTSGGEQETQYF.

This chain connects TRBV25-1 to TRBJ2-6, with no clear D. The CDR3 runs 14 residues. CDR1 MGHDK and CDR2 SYGVNS come from the germline V gene. The ends were cut back, 5 bases at V and 0 bases at J, with 5 bases in the middle. This chain's CDR3 is CASSRSSGANVLTF. The CDR3, as DNA: TGTGCCAGCAGTAGAAGCTCTGGGGCCAACGTCCTGACTTTC.

The chain employs TRBV6-5 and TRBJ1-1; TRBD1 might be the D (5 bases). The CDR3 loop spans 13 amino acids. V dropped 6 bases and J dropped 7 bases, with 15 bases sitting between them. CDR1 is MNHEY and CDR2 is SVGAGI in the germline V gene. The DNA for the CDR3 is TGTGCCAGCAGCGATCAGGGAGGCGTTGAAGCTTTCTTT. It is translated as CASSDQGGVEAFF.

CDR3 amino acids: CSVDRGRTYNEQFF. The CDR3 region has the DNA TGCAGCGTTGATAGGGGGCGCACTTACAATGAGCAGTTCTTC. The V and J genes are TRBV29-1 and TRBJ2-1; the match to TRBD1 covers 7 bases. Germline CDR1 is SQVTM and CDR2 is ANQGSEA. The ends lost 3 bases at V and 4 bases at J; junction bases unmatched: 6. The CDR3 contains 14 residues.

CDR3 DNA sequence: TGTGCCACCAGCAGAGTTGGGGAAAGCACAGATACGCAGTATTTT. Translating gives CATSRVGESTDTQYF. The rearrangement joins TRBV15 to TRBJ2-3, with D hard to call. V dropped 1 base and J dropped 0 bases, with 8 bases sitting between them. Germline CDR1 and CDR2: LNHNV and YYDKDF (reference sequence). This CDR3 spans 15 amino acids.